This record covers a single T cell receptor beta chain. Assay used: immunoSEQ multiplex PCR; TCRdb lists only in-frame clones, some missing. The table shows some 220,000 clones, with around 90% occurring only once. This sample was included in a study of blood T cell repertoires in COVID-19. Per germline, CDR1 KGHSY and CDR2 FQNENV. The germline V and J ends were trimmed by 3 bases and 4 bases, with 18 bases remaining between them. This CDR3 comprises 16 residues. The chain joins TRBV16 to TRBJ1-2; a possible D gene is TRBD1 (6 bases). This TCR was recovered from a man aged 25-45 years with COVID-19, enrolled during active disease. The specimen was peripheral blood. CDR3 loop: CASSQGARDQGYGYTF. CDR3 sequence (DNA): TGTGCCAGCAGCCAGGGGGCACGGGATCAGGGCTATGGCTACACCTTC.